This is a list of T cell receptor beta chains from one sample in a study of monozygotic twins with inflammatory bowel disease. With the 5' RACE reads reprocessed, TCRdb shows one record per CDR3 protein and no DNA. In total, the table holds approximately 400,000 distinct CDR3 sequences. Sequencing was done on a sample of blood. These receptors all come from a human donor with ulcerative colitis or Crohn's disease, or a healthy co-twin of an affected twin (not recorded which). CDR3s include the opening cysteine and the closing phenylalanine or tryptophan.

J gene	V gene	CDR3 protein
TRBJ1-2	TRBV7-9	CASSLRTVTNYGYTF
TRBJ2-7	TRBV9	CASSEAGQPEYEQYF
TRBJ1-1	TRBV9	CASRPRGGNTEAFF
TRBJ2-2	TRBV6-1	CASTRGLGNTGELFF
TRBJ2-1	TRBV7-2	CASSFSGTVLQFF
TRBJ2-3	TRBV20-1	CSATEGVGTDTQYF
TRBJ2-2	TRBV11-2	CASSHNSNTGELFF
TRBJ2-3	TRBV20-1	CSAPPQPLTDTQYF
TRBJ2-1	TRBV5-1	CASSLELNEQFF
TRBJ2-5	TRBV10-3	CAISPTGALETQYF
TRBJ2-5	TRBV20-1	CSASHGGPETQYF
TRBJ2-1	TRBV20-1	CSAAIWGSYNEQFF
TRBJ1-2	TRBV12-3/TRBV12-4	CASSFETFNYGYTF
TRBJ2-2	TRBV28	CASSLWDEGTGELFF
TRBJ2-2	TRBV3-1	CASSQFRGRDTGELFF
TRBJ2-5	TRBV18	CASSNTLQETQYF
TRBJ2-7	TRBV5-1	CASRPTSYRYEQYF
TRBJ2-1	TRBV3-1	CASSLGWTGNNEQFF
TRBJ2-1	TRBV5-1	CASTQSGPGEQFF
TRBJ2-1	TRBV6-5	CASSYSGDRGNNEQFF
TRBJ1-1	TRBV27	CASSLKAGTEAFF
TRBJ2-1	TRBV6-1	CASSLVAGAEQFF
TRBJ2-1	TRBV20-1	CSARWRRGSSYNEQFF
TRBJ1-5	TRBV5-1	CASSIDSSQPQHF
TRBJ1-5	TRBV2	CASKGTRDQPQHF
TRBJ2-3	TRBV15	CATAKRTGPTDTQYF
TRBJ2-7	TRBV10-3	CAISGGDRLTYEQYF
TRBJ2-3	TRBV5-5	CASSLFSSTDTQYF
TRBJ2-1	TRBV7-2	CASSWANSGAGQFF
TRBJ2-7	TRBV20-1	CSAPRLLSYEQYF
TRBJ2-2	TRBV12-3/TRBV12-4	CASRGSYTGELFF
TRBJ1-2	TRBV3-1	CASSRPGTAREGYTF
TRBJ2-2	TRBV3-1	CASSQYSTGELFF